Presented here are 10 T cell receptor beta chains from one specimen sequenced in a study of blood T cells in healthy people across ages. A second PCR, run for roughly 7 to 12 cycles, used a sample-barcoded 5' primer plus a J-beta primer mix. TCRdb re-called the 5' RACE reads with MiXCR, one entry per CDR3 protein. The repertoire holds fewer than 900,000 distinct CDR3 sequences, with around 49% as singletons. Sequencing was performed on blood. The receptors stem from a woman aged 60-75 years in good health.

This chain joins TRBV20-1 and TRBJ2-3; D is unclear. Germline-derived CDR1 and CDR2 are DFQATT and SNEGSKA (reference sequence). V gave up 3 bases and J gave up 7 bases, with 14 bases separating them. The CDR3 loop spans 13 amino acids. This CDR3 is CSASMAPVNTQYF. CDR3 sequence (DNA): TGCAGTGCTAGTATGGCCCCCGTGAATACGCAGTATTTT.

The rearrangement joins TRBV12-3 or TRBV12-4 to TRBJ2-5; TRBD2 matches 8 bases. The CDR3 totals 13 residues. V lost 3 bases to trimming and J lost 6 bases; unmatched junction nucleotides: 3. The CDR3 sequence: CASSFSGSQTQYF. CDR3 DNA sequence: TGTGCCAGCAGTTTCAGCGGGAGTCAGACCCAGTACTTC.

This clonotype was seen once. This chain joins TRBV29-1 and TRBJ1-6; 7 bases align to TRBD1. The CDR3 spans 13 residues. With 6 bases clipped from V and 6 bases from J, the junction kept 5 bases outside the gene matches. Germline loops: CDR1 SQVTM, CDR2 ANQGSEA. CDR3 protein: CSVITGANSPLHF. Here the CDR3 DNA reads TGCAGCGTCATTACAGGGGCTAATTCACCCCTCCACTTT.

This clonotype came up a few times. This chain joins TRBV6-2 or TRBV6-3 and TRBJ2-1, with TRBD2 matching 11 bases. This CDR3 has 20 residues. J gave up 0 bases and V 7 bases, and 17 bases lay outside the gene matches. Germline CDR1 MNHEY, CDR2 SVGEGT. CDR3 sequence: CASKTLAGEPKPRSYNEQFF. The CDR3 nucleotides are TGTGCCAGCAAGACACTAGCGGGAGAGCCCAAACCCCGCTCCTACAATGAGCAGTTCTTC.

This clonotype was seen more than once but under ten times. The V call is TRBV5-1, the J call TRBJ2-1, with 10 nucleotides matching TRBD2. The CDR3 spans 16 residues. V lost 2 bases, J lost 1 base, and 3 bases stayed unmatched. The germline gives CDR1 SGHRS, CDR2 YFSETQ. The CDR3 sequence is CASSFSAGGSYNEQFF. In DNA, the CDR3 is TGCGCCAGCAGCTTCTCAGCGGGGGGGTCCTACAATGAGCAGTTCTTC. The whole variable domain, remainder taken from reference TRBV5-1 and TRBJ2-1, is KAGVTQTPRYLIKTRGQQVTLSCSPISGHRSVSWYQQTPGQGLQFLFEYFSETQRNKGNFPGRFSGRQFSNSRSEMNVSTLELGDSALYLCASSFSAGGSYNEQFFGPGTRLTVL.

This clonotype was seen only a few times. The V and J genes are TRBV6-5 and TRBJ2-5; 7 bases agree with TRBD1. The CDR3 is 19 amino acids. Germline lookup yields CDR1 MNHEY and CDR2 SVGAGI. Trimming at V came to 2 bases and at J to 0 bases, leaving 15 bases not matched to a gene. Here the CDR3 reads CASSYHSLQGRGYQETQYF. The DNA of the CDR3 is TGTGCCAGCAGTTACCATTCCCTACAGGGCAGGGGGTACCAAGAGACCCAGTACTTC.

The genes are TRBV7-3 and TRBJ2-5; 8 bases map to TRBD2. The junction had 16 bases not matched to a gene; V was cut back by 5 bases and J by 11 bases. The germline V gene has CDR1 SGHTA and CDR2 FQGTGA. The CDR3 has 15 amino acids. Here the CDR3 DNA reads TGTGCCAGCAGCCTTATAGCGGGATTGGGCGATGAGCAGTACTTC. It encodes CASSLIAGLGDEQYF.

This clonotype appeared many times. The gene calls are TRBV7-2 and TRBJ2-7; D not certain. Germline V gene lookup returns CDR1 SGHTA and CDR2 FQGNSA. Trimming left V 5 bases short and J 0 bases short, with 8 bases between. This CDR3 comprises 13 residues. CDR3 protein: CASSHTHSYEQYF. The CDR3 DNA reads TGTGCCAGCAGCCACACACACTCCTACGAGCAGTACTTC.

This clonotype has just one count. V and J are TRBV6-5 and TRBJ1-2, with 7 bases aligning to TRBD1. The V gene end was trimmed by 6 bases and the J gene end by 7 bases; junction bases not matched to a gene: 14. The CDR3 has 15 amino acids. CDR1 is MNHEY and CDR2 is SVGAGI in the germline V gene. The CDR3 region is CASRSPPDRVGGYTF. DNA for the CDR3: TGTGCCAGCAGGTCACCTCCCGACAGGGTGGGTGGCTACACCTTC.

The chain recombines TRBV5-4 with TRBJ1-1; D unclear. V was shortened by 0 bases and J by 5 bases, with 11 bases between the two germline ends. Germline V lookup: CDR1 SGHNT, CDR2 YYREEE (reference sequence). CDR3 length equals 14 residues. The CDR3 DNA sequence: TGTGCCAGCAGCTTGGGACTACTGGAGACTGAAGCTTTCTTT. Amino acids: CASSLGLLETEAFF. Looking up the rest from reference TRBV5-4 and TRBJ1-1 gives the full variable domain: ETGVTQSPTHLIKTRGQQVTLRCSSQSGHNTVSWYQQALGQGPQFIFQYYREEENGRGNFPPRFSGLQFPNYSSELNVNALELDDSALYLCASSLGLLETEAFFGQGTRLTVV.